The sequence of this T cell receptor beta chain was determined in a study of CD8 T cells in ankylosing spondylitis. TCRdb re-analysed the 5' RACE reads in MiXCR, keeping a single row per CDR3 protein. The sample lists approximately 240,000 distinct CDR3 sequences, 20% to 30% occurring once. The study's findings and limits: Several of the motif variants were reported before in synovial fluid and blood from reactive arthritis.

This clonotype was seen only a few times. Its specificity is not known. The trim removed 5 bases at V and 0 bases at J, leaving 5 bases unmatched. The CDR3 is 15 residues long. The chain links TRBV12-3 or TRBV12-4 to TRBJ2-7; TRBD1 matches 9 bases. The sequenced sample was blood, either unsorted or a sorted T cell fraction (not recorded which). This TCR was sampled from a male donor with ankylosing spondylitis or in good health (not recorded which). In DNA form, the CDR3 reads TGTGCCAGCAGTAGAGAGACAGGGGGCTCCTACGAGCAGTACTTC. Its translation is CASSRETGGSYEQYF.